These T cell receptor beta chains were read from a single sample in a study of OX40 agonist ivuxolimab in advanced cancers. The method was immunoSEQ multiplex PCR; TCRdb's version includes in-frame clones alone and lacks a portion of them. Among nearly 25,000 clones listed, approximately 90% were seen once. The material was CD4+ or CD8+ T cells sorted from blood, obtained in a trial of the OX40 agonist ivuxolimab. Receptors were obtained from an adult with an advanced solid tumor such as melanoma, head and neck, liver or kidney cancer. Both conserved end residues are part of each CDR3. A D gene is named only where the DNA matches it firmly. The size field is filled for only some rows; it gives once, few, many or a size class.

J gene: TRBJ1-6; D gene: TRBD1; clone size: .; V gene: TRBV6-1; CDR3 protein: CASRGTDYSPLHF; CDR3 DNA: TGTGCCAGCAGAGGGACAGACTATTCACCCCTCCACTTT
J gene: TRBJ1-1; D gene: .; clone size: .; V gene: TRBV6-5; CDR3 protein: CASSYSTGIETEAFF; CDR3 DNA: TGTGCCAGCAGTTACTCTACAGGGATTGAGACTGAAGCTTTCTTT
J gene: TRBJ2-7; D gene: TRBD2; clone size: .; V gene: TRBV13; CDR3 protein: CASSTLGLAAYEQYF; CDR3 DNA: TGTGCCAGCAGCACCTTGGGGCTAGCGGCCTACGAGCAGTACTTC
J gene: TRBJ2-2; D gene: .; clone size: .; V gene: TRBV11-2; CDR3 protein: CASSLQGFTGELFF; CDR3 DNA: TGTGCCAGCAGCTTACAGGGATTCACCGGGGAGCTGTTTTTT
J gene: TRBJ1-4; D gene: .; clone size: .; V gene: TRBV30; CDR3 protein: CAWSPDSFGEKLFF; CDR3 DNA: TGTGCCTGGAGTCCAGACAGTTTCGGGGAAAAACTGTTTTTT
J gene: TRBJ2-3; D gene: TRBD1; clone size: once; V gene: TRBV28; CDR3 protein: CASSGDRGSTFSTDTQYF; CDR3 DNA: TGTGCCAGCAGTGGGGACAGGGGCTCTACCTTTTCCACAGATACGCAGTATTTT
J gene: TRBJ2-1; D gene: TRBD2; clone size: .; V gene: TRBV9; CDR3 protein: CASSVTGTSNNEQFF; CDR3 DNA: TGTGCCAGCAGCGTGACCGGGACTAGCAACAATGAGCAGTTCTTC
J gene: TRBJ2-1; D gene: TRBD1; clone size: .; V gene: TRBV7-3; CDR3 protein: CASSADRANEQFF; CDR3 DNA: TGTGCCAGCAGCGCGGACAGGGCCAATGAGCAGTTCTTC
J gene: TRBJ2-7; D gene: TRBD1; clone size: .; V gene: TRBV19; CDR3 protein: CASSIDVGGQNEQYF; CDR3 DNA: TGTGCCAGTAGTATAGATGTTGGGGGACAGAACGAGCAGTACTTC
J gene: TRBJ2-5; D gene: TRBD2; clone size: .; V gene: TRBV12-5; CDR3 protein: CASGWGGDTETQYF; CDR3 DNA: TGTGCTAGTGGTTGGGGAGGGGATACGGAGACCCAGTACTTC
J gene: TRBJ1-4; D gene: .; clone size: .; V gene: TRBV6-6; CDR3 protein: CASRDSPTTNEKLFF; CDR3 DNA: TGTGCCAGCAGGGACAGCCCAACAACTAATGAAAAACTGTTTTTT
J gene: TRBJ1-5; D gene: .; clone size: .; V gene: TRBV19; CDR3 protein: CASSWQDPHNQPQHF; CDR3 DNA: TGTGCCAGTAGTTGGCAGGATCCACACAATCAGCCCCAGCATTTT
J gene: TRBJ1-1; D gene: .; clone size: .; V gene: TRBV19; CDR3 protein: CASSINWGRSTEAFF; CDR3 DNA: TGTGCCAGTAGTATTAACTGGGGACGGTCAACTGAAGCTTTCTTT
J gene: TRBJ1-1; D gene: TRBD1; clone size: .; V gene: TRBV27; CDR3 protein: CASSFRGRNTEAFF; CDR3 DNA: TGTGCCAGCAGTTTCAGGGGGCGGAACACTGAAGCTTTCTTT
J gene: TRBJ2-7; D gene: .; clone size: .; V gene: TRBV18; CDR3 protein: CASSGQGRGYEQYF; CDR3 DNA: TGTGCCAGCTCAGGGCAGGGGAGGGGATACGAGCAGTACTTC
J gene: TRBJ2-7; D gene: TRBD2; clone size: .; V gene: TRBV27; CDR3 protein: CASSFAGLAGYEQYF; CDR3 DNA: TGTGCCAGCAGTTTCGCGGGACTAGCGGGGTACGAGCAGTACTTC
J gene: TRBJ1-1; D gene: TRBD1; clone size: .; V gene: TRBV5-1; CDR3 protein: CASSLDRGGTEAFF; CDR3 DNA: TGCGCCAGCAGCTTAGACAGGGGCGGGACTGAAGCTTTCTTT
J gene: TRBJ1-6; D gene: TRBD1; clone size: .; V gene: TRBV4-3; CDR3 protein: CASSQKLRDSYNSPLHF; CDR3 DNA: TGCGCCAGCAGCCAAAAGCTCCGGGACAGTTATAATTCACCCCTCCACTTT
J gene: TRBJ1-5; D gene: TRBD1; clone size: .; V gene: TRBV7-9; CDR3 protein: CASSRGGQINQPQHF; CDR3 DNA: TGTGCCAGCAGCCGGGGGGGACAGATCAATCAGCCCCAGCATTTT
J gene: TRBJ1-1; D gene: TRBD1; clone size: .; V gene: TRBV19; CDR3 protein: CASSVTTGVNTEAFF; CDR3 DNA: TGTGCCAGTAGTGTAACTACAGGGGTAAACACTGAAGCTTTCTTT
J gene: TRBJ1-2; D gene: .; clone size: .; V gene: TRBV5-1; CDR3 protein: CASSSSNTNYGYTF; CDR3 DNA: TGCGCCAGCAGCTCGTCTAATACTAACTATGGCTACACCTTC
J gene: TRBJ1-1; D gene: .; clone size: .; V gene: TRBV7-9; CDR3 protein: CASSRGVNTEAFF; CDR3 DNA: TGTGCCAGCAGCCGAGGGGTCAACACTGAAGCTTTCTTT
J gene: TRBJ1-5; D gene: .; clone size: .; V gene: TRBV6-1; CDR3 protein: CATGVNQPQHF; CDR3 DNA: TGTGCCACCGGGGTCAATCAGCCCCAGCATTTT
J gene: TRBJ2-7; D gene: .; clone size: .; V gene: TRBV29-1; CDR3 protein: CSVRGVGGQPSYEQYF; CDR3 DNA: TGCAGCGTACGGGGTGTGGGGGGCCAGCCATCCTACGAGCAGTACTTC
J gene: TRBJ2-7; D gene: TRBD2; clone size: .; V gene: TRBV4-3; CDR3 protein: CASSQGLAGGSSSYEQYF; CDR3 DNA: TGCGCCAGCAGCCAAGGACTAGCGGGGGGATCGAGCTCCTACGAGCAGTACTTC
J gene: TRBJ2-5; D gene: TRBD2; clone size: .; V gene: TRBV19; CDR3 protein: CASRTSGKETQYF; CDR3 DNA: TGTGCCAGTCGGACTAGCGGCAAAGAGACCCAGTACTTC
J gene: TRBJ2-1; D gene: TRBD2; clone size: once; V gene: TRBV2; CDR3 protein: CAMEGTSGNYNEQFF; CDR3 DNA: TGTGCCATGGAGGGGACTAGCGGGAACTACAATGAGCAGTTCTTC
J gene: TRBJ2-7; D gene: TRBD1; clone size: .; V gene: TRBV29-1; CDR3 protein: CSVRQNRGSYEQYF; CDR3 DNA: TGCAGCGTTCGTCAAAACAGGGGCTCCTACGAGCAGTACTTC
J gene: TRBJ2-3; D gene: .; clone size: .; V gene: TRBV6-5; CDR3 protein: CACRGGLTDTQYF; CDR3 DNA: TGTGCCTGTCGAGGGGGGCTCACAGATACGCAGTATTTT
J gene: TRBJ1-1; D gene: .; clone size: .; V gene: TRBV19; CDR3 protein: CASTGILTGGFQAFF; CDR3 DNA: TGTGCCAGCACCGGAATACTGACAGGAGGCTTTCAAGCTTTCTTT
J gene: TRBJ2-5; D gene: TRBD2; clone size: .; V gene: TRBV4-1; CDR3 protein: CASSQEEVGREQYF; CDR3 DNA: TGCGCCAGCAGCCAAGAGGAAGTGGGGAGGGAGCAGTACTTC
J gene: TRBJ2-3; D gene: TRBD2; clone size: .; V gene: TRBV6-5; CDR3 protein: CASRLAGTDTQYF; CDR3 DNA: TGTGCCAGCAGACTAGCGGGAACAGATACGCAGTATTTT
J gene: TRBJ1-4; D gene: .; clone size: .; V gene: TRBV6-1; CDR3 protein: CASSERGESNEKLFF; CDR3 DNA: TGTGCCAGCAGTGAAAGGGGAGAGTCTAATGAAAAACTGTTTTTT
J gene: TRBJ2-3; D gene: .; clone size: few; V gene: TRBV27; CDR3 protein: CASSPLGSTDTQYF; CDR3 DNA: TGTGCCAGCAGTCCGCTGGGCAGCACAGATACGCAGTATTTT
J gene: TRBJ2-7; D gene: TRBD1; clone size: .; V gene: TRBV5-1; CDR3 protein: CASSSDRGILYEQYF; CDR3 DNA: TGCGCCAGCAGCTCGGACAGGGGAATACTCTACGAGCAGTACTTC
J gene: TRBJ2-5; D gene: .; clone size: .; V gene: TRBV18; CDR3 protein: CASSPPQGGGGTQYF; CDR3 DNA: TGTGCCAGCTCACCACCACAGGGCGGCGGTGGGACCCAGTACTTC
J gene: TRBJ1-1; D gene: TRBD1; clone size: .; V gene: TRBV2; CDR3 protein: CASSPTGGWRTEAFF; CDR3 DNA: TGTGCCAGCAGTCCGACAGGGGGTTGGAGGACTGAAGCTTTCTTT
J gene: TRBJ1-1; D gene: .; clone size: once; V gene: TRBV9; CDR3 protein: CASRAVGGANTEAFF; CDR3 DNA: TGTGCCAGCAGGGCTGTTGGGGGGGCGAACACTGAAGCTTTCTTT
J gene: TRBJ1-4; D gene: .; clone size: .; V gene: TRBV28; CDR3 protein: CASSIPGQGPNEKLFF; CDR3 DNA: TGTGCCAGCAGCATACCGGGACAAGGGCCTAATGAAAAACTGTTTTTT
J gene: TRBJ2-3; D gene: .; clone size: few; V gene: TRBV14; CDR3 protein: CASSQEILWGADTQYF; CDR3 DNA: TGTGCCAGCAGCCAAGAAATTTTATGGGGGGCTGATACGCAGTATTTT
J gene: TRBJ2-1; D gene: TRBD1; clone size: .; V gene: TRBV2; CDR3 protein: CASSEDRTGIGYEQFF; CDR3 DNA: TGTGCCAGCAGTGAAGATCGGACAGGGATTGGCTATGAGCAGTTCTTC
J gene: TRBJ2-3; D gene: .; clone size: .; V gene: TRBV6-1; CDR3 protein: CASSQPRDTQYF; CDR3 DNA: TGTGCCAGCAGCCAACCCCGGGATACGCAGTATTTT
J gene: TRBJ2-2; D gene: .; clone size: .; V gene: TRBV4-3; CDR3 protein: CASSQGGTRETGELFF; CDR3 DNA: TGCGCCAGCAGCCAAGGCGGCACTCGCGAGACCGGGGAGCTGTTTTTT
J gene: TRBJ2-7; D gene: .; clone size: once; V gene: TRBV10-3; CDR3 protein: CAISPRGPNSYEQYF; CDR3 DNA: TGTGCCATCAGCCCTCGCGGCCCGAACTCCTACGAGCAGTACTTC
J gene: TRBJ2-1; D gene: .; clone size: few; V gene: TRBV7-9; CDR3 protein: CASSIETSSYNEQFF; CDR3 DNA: TGTGCCAGCAGCATCGAAACGAGCTCCTACAATGAGCAGTTCTTC
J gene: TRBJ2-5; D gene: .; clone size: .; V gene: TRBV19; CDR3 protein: CASSRGGGSETQYF; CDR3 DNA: TGTGCCAGTAGTAGAGGGGGAGGGTCCGAGACCCAGTACTTC
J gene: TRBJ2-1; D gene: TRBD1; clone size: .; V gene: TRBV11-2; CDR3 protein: CASSQGGTGANEQFF; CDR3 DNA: TGTGCCAGCAGCCAAGGTGGGACAGGGGCCAATGAGCAGTTCTTC
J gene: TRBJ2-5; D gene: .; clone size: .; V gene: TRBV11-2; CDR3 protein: CASSYDHQETQYF; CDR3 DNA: TGTGCCAGCAGCTACGACCACCAAGAGACCCAGTACTTC
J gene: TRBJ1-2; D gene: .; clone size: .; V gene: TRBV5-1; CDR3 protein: CASSLTVNYGYTF; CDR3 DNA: TGCGCCAGCAGCTTGACGGTTAACTATGGCTACACCTTC
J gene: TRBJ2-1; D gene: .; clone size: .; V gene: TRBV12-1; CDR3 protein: CASSCARQWSYNEQFF; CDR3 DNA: TGTGCCAGCAGCTGCGCGCGACAGTGGTCCTACAATGAGCAGTTCTTC
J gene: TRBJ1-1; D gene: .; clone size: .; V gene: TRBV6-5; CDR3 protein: CASSYATRGEAFF; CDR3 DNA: TGTGCCAGCAGTTACGCCACGAGGGGTGAAGCTTTCTTT
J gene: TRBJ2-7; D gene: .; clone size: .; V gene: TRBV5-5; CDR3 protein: CASSLNIHEQYF; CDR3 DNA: TGTGCCAGCAGCTTAAATATACACGAGCAGTACTTC
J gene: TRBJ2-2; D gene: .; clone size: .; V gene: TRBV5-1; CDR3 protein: CASSIQPNTGELFF; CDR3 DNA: TGCGCCAGCAGCATTCAACCGAACACCGGGGAGCTGTTTTTT
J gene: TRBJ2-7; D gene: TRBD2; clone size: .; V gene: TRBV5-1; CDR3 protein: CASSPAYAGGPDEQYF; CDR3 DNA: TGCGCCAGCAGTCCGGCGTATGCGGGAGGGCCGGACGAGCAGTACTTC
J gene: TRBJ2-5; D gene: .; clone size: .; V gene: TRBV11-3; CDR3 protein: CASSLDKASGQETQYF; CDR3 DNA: TGTGCCAGCAGCTTAGATAAGGCCAGCGGCCAAGAGACCCAGTACTTC
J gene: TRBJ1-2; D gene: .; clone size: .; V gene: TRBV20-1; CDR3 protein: CSAPAYGYTF; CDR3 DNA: TGCAGTGCTCCTGCCTATGGCTACACCTTC
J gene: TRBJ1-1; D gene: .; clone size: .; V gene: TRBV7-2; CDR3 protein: CASSSWALTGYTEAFF; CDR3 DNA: TGTGCCAGCAGCTCCTGGGCTCTCACGGGATACACTGAAGCTTTCTTT
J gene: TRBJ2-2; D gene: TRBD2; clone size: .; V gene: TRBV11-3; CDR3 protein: CASSLDASGGKLFF; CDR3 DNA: TGTGCCAGCAGCTTAGACGCTAGCGGGGGGAAGCTGTTTTTT
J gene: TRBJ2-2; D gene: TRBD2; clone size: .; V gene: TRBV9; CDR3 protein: CASSPRREGGELFF; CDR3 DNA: TGTGCCAGCAGCCCGAGAAGGGAGGGGGGGGAGCTGTTTTTT